The T cell receptor beta chain under discussion was sequenced for a study of blood T cell repertoires in COVID-19. On the study more broadly: PBMCs, B-cell-depleted T cells, or T cells provided the cDNA or gDNA that made up the material.

The germline V and J ends were trimmed by 2 bases and 7 bases, with 9 bases remaining between them. The germline CDR1 and CDR2 sequences are MDHEN and SYDVKM. The CDR3 has 14 amino acids. Original data processing: Cell counts per sample came from amplifying reference gene primers. The table came from immunoSEQ multiplex PCR; TCRdb's copy has only in-frame clones and leaves some out. V and J calls and clone size are copied from that table; D and trimming were computed from the DNA. Of approximately 62,000 clones listed, around 90% are singletons. This chain uses TRBV28 with TRBJ1-6, with a weak D call TRBD1 (5 bases). The specimen sequenced was peripheral blood. The clonotype originates from a man aged 55 to 70 with acute or convalescent COVID-19. The CDR3 sequence: CASSLQGPNSPLHF. The CDR3 DNA reads as TGTGCCAGCAGTTTACAGGGCCCGAATTCACCCCTCCACTTT.